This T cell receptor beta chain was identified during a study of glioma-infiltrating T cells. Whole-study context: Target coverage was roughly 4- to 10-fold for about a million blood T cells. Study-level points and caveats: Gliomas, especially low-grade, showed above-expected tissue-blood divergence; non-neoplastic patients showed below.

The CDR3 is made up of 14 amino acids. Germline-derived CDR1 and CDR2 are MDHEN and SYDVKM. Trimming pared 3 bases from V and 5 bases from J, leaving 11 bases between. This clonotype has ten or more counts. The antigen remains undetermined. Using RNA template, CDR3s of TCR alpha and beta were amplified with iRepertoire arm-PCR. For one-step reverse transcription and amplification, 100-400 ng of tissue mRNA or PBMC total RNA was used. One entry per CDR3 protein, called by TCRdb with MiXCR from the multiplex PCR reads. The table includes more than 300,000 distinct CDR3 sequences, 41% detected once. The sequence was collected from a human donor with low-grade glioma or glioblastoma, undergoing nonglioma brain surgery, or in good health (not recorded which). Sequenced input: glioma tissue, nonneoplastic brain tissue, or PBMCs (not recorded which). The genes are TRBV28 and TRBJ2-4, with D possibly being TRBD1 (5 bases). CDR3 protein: CASSLTATQNIQYF. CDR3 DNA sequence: TGTGCCAGCAGTTTGACAGCTACCCAAAACATTCAGTACTTC.